This TCR beta chain was captured by sequencing in a study of T cell changes during pregnancy in multiple sclerosis. Sequencing used immunoSEQ multiplex PCR; TCRdb keeps in-frame clones, though not all of them. The table records over 90,000 clones, 90% to 95% of them present only once. The CDR3 length is 13 residues. Trimming took 5 bases from V and 7 from J; bases not matched to a gene: 5. The germline V gene encodes CDR1 SGHVS and CDR2 FQNEAQ. The receptor was isolated from a female donor with multiple sclerosis, enrolled in a pregnancy study. The sample consisted of peripheral blood, taken after pregnancy. The rearrangement uses TRBV7-8 and TRBJ1-2, with 9 positions matching TRBD1. The CDR3 region is CASSVDRGSGYTF. CDR3 DNA sequence: TGTGCCAGCAGCGTCGACAGGGGGAGTGGCTACACCTTC.